These 4 T cell receptor beta chains were all obtained from the same sample, sequenced in a study of response to subunit inactivated influenza vaccine. TCRdb recomputed calls from the RT-PCR reads with MiXCR, one row per CDR3 protein. The sample carries hundreds of thousands of distinct CDR3 sequences, roughly 13% recorded once. This specimen consisted of PBMCs from blood, obtained around two weeks before vaccination. The origin of the receptors is a man aged 50 to 59 who received an inactivated influenza vaccine.

The genes are TRBV27 and TRBJ2-7; 13 bases agree with TRBD2. The V segment lost 6 bases and the J segment 2 bases; nucleotides outside the gene matches: 7. CDR1 MNHEY and CDR2 SMNVEV come from the germline V gene (reference sequence). The CDR3 has 16 residues. Here the CDR3 DNA reads TGTGCCAGCAGAACCGGGACTAGCGGGACCGCCTACGAGCAGTACTTC. This gives the protein CASRTGTSGTAYEQYF.

The rearrangement joins TRBV7-8 to TRBJ2-7; D unclear. This CDR3 comprises 15 residues. The V gene lost 4 bases and the J gene lost 4 bases, with 17 bases spanning the gap. Looked up from germline, CDR1 is SGHVS and CDR2 is FQNEAQ. The CDR3 bases are TGTGCCAGCAGCTCCACGGGCCTTGGCGGATACGAGCAGTACTTC. This sequence encodes CASSSTGLGGYEQYF.

This clonotype was recorded at least ten times. The chain is built from TRBV4-2 and TRBJ1-2, with 7 bases identical to TRBD1. Germline V lookup: CDR1 LGHNA, CDR2 YNFKEQ. The CDR3 sequence is 15 residues long. V shed 0 bases, J shed 5 bases, and the junction held 6 bases outside the gene matches. CDR3 amino acids: CASSQDENRGYGYTF. The CDR3, as DNA: TGTGCCAGCAGCCAAGATGAGAACAGGGGATATGGCTACACCTTC.

This sequence joins TRBV3-1 and TRBJ2-2; TRBD2 agrees at 9 bases. CDR1 is LGHDT, CDR2 YNNKEL, per germline (reference sequence). This CDR3 is 19 amino acids long. The CDR3: CTFCLDRLAVRRGTGELFF. DNA of the CDR3: TGTACCTTCTGTTTAGATCGACTAGCGGTACGACGGGGCACCGGGGAGCTGTTTTTT.